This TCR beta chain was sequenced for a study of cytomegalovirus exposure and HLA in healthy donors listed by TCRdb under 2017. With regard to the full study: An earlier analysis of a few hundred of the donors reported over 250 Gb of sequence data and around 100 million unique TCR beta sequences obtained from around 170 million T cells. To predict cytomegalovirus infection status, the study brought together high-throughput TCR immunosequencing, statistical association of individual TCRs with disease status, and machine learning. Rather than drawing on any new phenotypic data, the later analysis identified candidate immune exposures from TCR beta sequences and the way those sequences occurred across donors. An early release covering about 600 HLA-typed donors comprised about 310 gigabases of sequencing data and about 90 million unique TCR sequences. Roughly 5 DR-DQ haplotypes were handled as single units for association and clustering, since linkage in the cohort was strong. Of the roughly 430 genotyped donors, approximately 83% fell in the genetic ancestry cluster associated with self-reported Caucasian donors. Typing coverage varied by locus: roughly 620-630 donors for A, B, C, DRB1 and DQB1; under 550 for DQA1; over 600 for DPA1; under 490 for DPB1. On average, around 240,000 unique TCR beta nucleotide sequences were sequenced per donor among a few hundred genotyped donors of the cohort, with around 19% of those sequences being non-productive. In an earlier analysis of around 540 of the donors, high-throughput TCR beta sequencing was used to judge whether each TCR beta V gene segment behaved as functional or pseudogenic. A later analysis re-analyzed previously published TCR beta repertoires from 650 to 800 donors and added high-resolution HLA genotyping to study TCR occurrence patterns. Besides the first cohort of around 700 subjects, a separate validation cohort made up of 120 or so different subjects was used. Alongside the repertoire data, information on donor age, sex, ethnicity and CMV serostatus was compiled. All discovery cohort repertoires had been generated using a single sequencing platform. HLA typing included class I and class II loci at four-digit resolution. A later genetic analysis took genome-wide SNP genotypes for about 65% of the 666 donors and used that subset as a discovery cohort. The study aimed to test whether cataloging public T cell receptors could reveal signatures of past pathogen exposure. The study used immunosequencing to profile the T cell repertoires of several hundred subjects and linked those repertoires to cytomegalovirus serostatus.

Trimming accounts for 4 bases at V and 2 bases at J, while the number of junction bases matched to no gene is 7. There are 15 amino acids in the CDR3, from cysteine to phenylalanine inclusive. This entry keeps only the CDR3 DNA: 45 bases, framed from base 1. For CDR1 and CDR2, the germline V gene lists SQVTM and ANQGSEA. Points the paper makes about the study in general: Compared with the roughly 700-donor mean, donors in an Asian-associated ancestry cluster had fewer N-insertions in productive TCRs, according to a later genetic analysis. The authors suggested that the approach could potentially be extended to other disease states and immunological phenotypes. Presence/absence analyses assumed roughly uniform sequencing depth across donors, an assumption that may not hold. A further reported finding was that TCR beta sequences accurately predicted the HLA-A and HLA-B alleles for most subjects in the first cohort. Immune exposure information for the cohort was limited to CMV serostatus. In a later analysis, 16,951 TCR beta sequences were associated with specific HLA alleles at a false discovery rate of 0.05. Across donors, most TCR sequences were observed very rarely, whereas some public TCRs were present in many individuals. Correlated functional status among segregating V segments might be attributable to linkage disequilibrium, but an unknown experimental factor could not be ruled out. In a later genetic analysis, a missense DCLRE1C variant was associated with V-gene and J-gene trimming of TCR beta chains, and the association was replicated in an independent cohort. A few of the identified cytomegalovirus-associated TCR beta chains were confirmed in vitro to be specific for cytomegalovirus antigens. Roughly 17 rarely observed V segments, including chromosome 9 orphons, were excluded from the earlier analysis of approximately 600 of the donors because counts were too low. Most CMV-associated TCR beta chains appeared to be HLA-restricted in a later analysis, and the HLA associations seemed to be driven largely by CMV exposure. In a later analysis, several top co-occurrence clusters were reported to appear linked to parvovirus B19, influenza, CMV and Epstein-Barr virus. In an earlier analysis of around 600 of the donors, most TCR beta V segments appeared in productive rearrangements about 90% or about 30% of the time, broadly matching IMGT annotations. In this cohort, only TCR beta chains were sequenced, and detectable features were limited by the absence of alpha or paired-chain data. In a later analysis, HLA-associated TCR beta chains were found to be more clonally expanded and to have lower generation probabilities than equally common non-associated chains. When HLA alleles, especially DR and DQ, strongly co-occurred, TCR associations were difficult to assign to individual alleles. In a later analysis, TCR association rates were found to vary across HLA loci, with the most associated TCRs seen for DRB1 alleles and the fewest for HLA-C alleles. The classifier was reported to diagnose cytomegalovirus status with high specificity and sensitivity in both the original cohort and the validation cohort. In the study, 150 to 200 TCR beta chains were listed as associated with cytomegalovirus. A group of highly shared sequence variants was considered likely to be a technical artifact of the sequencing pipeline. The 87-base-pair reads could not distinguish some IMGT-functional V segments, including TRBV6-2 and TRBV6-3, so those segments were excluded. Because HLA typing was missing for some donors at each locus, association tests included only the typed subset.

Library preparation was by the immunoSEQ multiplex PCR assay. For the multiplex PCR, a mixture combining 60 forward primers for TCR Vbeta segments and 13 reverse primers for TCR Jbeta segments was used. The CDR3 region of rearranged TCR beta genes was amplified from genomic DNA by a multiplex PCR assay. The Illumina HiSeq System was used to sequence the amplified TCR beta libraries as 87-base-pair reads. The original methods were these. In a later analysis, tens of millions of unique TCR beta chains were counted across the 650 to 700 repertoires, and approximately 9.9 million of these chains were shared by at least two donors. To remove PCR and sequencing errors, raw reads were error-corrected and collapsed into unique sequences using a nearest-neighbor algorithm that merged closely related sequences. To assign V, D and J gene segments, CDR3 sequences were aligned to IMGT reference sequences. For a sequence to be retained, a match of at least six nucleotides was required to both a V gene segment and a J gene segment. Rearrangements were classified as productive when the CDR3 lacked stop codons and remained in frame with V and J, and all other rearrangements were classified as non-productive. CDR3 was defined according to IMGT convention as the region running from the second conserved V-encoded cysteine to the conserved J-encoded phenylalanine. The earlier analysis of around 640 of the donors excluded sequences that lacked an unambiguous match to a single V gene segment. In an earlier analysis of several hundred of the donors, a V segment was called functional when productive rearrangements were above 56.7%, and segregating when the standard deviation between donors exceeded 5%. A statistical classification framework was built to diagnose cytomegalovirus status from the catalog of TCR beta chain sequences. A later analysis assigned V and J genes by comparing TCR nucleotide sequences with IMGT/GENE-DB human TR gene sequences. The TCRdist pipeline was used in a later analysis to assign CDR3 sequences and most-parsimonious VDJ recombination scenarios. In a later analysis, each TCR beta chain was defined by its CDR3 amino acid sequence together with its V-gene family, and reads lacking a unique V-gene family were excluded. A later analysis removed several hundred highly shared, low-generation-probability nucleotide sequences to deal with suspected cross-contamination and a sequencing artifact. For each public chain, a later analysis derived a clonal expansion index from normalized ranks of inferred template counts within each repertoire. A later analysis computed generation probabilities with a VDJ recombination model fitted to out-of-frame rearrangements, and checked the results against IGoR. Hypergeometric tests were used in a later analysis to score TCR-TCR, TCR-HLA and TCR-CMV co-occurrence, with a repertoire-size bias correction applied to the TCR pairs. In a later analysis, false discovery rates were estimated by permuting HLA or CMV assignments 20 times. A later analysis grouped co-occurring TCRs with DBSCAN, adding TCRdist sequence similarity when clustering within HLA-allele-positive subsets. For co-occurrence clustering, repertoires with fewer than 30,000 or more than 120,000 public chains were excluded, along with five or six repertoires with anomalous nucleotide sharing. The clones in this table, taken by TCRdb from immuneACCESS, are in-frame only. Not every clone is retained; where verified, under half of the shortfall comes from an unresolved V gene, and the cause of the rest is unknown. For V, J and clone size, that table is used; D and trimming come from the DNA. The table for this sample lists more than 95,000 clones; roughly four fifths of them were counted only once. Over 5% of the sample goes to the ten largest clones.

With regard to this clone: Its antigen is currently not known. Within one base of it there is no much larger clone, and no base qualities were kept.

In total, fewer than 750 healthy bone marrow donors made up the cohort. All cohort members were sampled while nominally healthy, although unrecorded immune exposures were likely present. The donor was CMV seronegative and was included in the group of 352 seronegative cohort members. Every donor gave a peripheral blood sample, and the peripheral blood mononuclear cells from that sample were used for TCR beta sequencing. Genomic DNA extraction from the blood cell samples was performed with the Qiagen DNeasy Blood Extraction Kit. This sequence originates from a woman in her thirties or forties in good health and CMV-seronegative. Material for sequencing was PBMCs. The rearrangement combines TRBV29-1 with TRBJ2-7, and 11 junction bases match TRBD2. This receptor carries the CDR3 CSVATGTSGPYEQYF. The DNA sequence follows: TGCAGCGTTGCGACCGGGACTAGCGGACCCTACGAGCAGTACTTC.